This TCR beta chain stems from a study of blood T cell repertoires in COVID-19. Assay used: immunoSEQ multiplex PCR; TCRdb lists only in-frame clones, some missing. Of around 100,000 clones listed, 90% are singletons. Sequencing used peripheral blood. The sequence came from a man over 45 with acute or convalescent COVID-19.

The CDR3 bases are TGTGCCAGCAGACTAGGGGGTGTCGATGAGCAGTTCTTC. This translates into CASRLGGVDEQFF. The chain joins TRBV13 to TRBJ2-1; tentatively, D is TRBD1 (6 bases). This CDR3 has 13 amino acids. Germline V CDR1 and CDR2: PRHDT, FYEKMQ (reference sequence). V was shortened by 6 bases and J by 8 bases, with 14 bases between the two germline ends.